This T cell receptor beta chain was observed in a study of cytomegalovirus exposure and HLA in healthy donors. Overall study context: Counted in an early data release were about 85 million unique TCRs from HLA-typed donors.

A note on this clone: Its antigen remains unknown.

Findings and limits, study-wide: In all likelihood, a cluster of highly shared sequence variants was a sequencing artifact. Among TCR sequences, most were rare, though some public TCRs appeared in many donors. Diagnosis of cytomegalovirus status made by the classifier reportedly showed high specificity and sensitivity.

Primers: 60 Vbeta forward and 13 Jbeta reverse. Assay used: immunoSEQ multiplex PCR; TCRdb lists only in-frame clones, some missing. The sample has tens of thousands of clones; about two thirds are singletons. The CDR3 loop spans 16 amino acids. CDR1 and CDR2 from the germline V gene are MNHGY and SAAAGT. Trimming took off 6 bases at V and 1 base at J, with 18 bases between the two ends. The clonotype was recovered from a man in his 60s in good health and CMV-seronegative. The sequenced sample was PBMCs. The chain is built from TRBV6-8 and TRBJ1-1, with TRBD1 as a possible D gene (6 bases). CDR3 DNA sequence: TGTGCCAGCAGCATAAAGAGGGGACACGAGAACACTGAAGCTTTCTTT. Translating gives CASSIKRGHENTEAFF.